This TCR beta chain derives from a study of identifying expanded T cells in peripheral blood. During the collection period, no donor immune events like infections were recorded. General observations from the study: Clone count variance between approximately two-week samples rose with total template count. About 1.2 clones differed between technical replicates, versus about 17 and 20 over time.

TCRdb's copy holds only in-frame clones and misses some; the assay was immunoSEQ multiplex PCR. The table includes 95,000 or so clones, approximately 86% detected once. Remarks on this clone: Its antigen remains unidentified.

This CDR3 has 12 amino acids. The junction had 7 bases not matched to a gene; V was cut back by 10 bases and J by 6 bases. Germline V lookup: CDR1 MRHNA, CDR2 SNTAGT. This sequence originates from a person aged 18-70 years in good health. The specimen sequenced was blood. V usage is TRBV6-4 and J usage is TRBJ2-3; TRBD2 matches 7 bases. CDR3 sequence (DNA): TGTGCCACCAGGGATAGCGGGGATACGCAGTATTTT. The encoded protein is CATRDSGDTQYF.